This T cell receptor beta chain was documented in a study of response to subunit inactivated influenza vaccine. Findings of the study overall: There was a suggestion from the authors that each seasonal influenza vaccination recruits few new T cells.

CDR1 is SGHTA and CDR2 is FQGNSA in the germline V gene. The CDR3 is 16 amino acids. Losses at the gene ends were 3 bases for V and 4 bases for J; bases not matched to a gene: 11. As for this clonotype: Its antigen is unknown.

Each CDR3 protein is one row after TCRdb ran MiXCR on the RT-PCR reads. The sample has hundreds of thousands of distinct CDR3 sequences; 14% are singletons. Material: PBMCs from blood, obtained 14 to 15 days before vaccination. The chain is built from TRBV7-2 and TRBJ1-2, with 7 bases that match TRBD1. The source of this sequence is a man over 45 who received an inactivated influenza vaccine. The CDR3: CASSLAGLTGTYGYTF. The CDR3 nucleotides read TGTGCCAGCAGCTTGGCTGGGCTGACAGGGACCTATGGCTACACCTTC.